This T cell receptor (beta chain) emerged from a study of Graves' ophthalmopathy and Graves' hyperthyroidism. The table lists this clonotype with many counts. As the template, RNA transcripts were used to amplify TCR beta CDR3 regions. HTBI primers served in a first-round RT-PCR, which a second-round multiplex PCR followed. TCRdb recomputed calls from the multiplex PCR reads with MiXCR, one row per CDR3 protein. This table holds approximately 640,000 distinct CDR3 sequences, roughly 41% found once. The V end was cut by 5 bases, the J end by 2 bases, with 10 bases between. The CDR3 is 13 amino acids. The V gene's germline CDR1 is LNHDA and CDR2 SQIVND (reference sequence). Clinical symptoms and serum thyroxine were used for diagnosis; TRAb, thyroid ultrasound and orbital computed tomography were also relied on.

The rearrangement joins TRBV19 to TRBJ2-7; D might be TRBD2 (5 bases). This receptor was taken from an adult man with Graves' ophthalmopathy. The sequenced sample consisted of peripheral blood. CDR3 amino acids: CASSERWPYEQYF. The CDR3 DNA is TGTGCCAGTAGTGAGCGGTGGCCCTACGAGCAGTACTTC.